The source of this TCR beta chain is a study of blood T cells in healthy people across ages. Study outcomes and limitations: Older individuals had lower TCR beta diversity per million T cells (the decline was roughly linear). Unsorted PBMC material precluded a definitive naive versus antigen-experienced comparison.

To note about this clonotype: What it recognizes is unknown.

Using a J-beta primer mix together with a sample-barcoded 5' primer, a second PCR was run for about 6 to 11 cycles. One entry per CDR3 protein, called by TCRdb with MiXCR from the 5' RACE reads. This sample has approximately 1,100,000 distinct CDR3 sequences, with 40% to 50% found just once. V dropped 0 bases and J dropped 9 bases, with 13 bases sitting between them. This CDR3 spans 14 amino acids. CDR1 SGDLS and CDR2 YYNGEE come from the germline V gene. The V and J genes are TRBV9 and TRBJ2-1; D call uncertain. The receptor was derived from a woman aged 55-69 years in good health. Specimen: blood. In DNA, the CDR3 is TGTGCCAGCAGCGTAGGGACCCCGTCGGTTGAGCAGTTCTTC. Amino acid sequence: CASSVGTPSVEQFF.